The 8 T cell receptor beta chains below all came from one sample that was sequenced in a study of regulatory T cells in long-lasting Graves disease. For TCR beta, libraries came from iRepertoire HTBI primers and Arm-PCR of CDR3 regions. TCRdb used MiXCR to reprocess the multiplex PCR reads, holding one entry per CDR3 protein. The sample has roughly 500,000 distinct CDR3 sequences, approximately 22% seen once; the top ten hold 10% to 15%. Time point indicated: persistent/refractory GD, antithyroid drugs over 5 years with positive TRAb. The TCR library was made from RNA that had been extracted from PBMCs in TRIzol. The sample was peripheral blood mononuclear cells (PBMCs), taken when the disease was refractory, from a patient treated with antithyroid drugs. These receptors all stem from a female donor with Graves disease.

V usage is TRBV2 and J usage is TRBJ2-2, with 12 bases fitting TRBD2. CDR1 is SNHLY and CDR2 is FYNNEI in the germline V gene. The CDR3 loop spans 17 amino acids. The junction had 6 bases not matched to a gene; V was cut back by 4 bases and J by 3 bases. The CDR3 loop reads CASSVATSGRYTGELFF. In nucleotides, the CDR3 is TGTGCCAGCAGTGTTGCGACTAGCGGGAGATACACCGGGGAGCTGTTTTTT.

At least ten counts were recorded for this clonotype. CDR3 DNA: TGTGCCAGCAGACTAGCGGGAGGGCACGATACGCAGTATTTT. Amino acids: CASRLAGGHDTQYF. The chain combines TRBV2 with TRBJ2-3, with 13 positions matching TRBD2. Looked up from germline, CDR1 is SNHLY and CDR2 is FYNNEI. The CDR3 is 14 residues long. V shed 6 bases and J 6 bases; nucleotides not matched to a gene: 3.

There are many counts of this clonotype. The V gene is TRBV6-5, the J gene TRBJ1-5; the D is unclear. The germline gives CDR1 MNHEY, CDR2 SVGAGI. There are 12 residues in the CDR3. V was clipped by 4 bases and J by 5 bases, with 6 bases between them. Here the CDR3 reads CASSWVYQPQHF. In DNA, the CDR3 is TGTGCCAGCAGTTGGGTATATCAGCCCCAGCATTTT.

This chain joins TRBV7-2 and TRBJ2-2, with 9 bases that match TRBD1. Germline CDR1 reads SGHTA; CDR2 reads FQGNSA. J lost 4 bases, V lost 6 bases, and 6 bases had no gene match. The CDR3 runs to 15 residues. CDR3 nucleotides: TGTGCCAGCAGTTCGGCGACAGGGGGCACCGGGGAGCTGTTTTTT. Translation gives CASSSATGGTGELFF.

The gene calls are TRBV14 and TRBJ2-5, with 15 bases lining up with TRBD2. Germline CDR1 and CDR2: SGHDN and FVKESK. V shed 2 bases and J 1 base; nucleotides not matched to a gene: 5. The CDR3 is made up of 18 amino acids. DNA of the CDR3: TGTGCCAGCAGCCAATATGGGACTAGCGGGAGGATCCAAGAGACCCAGTACTTC. Protein: CASSQYGTSGRIQETQYF.

The chain uses TRBV6-2 or TRBV6-3 and TRBJ1-1; D is unresolved. Germline-derived CDR1 and CDR2 are MNHEY and SVGEGT. Trimming stripped 6 bases from V and 0 bases from J, with 11 bases between. CDR3 length equals 14 residues. The CDR3 protein is CASRLTQVNTEAFF. CDR3 coding DNA: TGTGCCAGCAGACTAACCCAGGTGAACACTGAAGCTTTCTTT.

This clonotype was detected a few times. The gene calls are TRBV6-1 and TRBJ1-2; D is unresolved. The germline V and J ends were trimmed by 7 bases and 4 bases, with 16 bases remaining between them. The CDR3 has 14 residues. CDR1 is MNHNS and CDR2 is SASEGT in the germline V gene. The CDR3 sequence is CASKGTTDFYGYTF. DNA of the CDR3: TGTGCCAGCAAGGGAACCACGGACTTCTATGGCTACACCTTC.

The chain links TRBV6-1 to TRBJ1-5, with 9 bases matching TRBD1. Trimming removed 6 bases from V and 7 bases from J; junction bases left unmatched: 7. Per the germline V gene, CDR1 is MNHNS and CDR2 is SASEGT. The CDR3 has 14 residues. CDR3 sequence reads: CASRGTGWDQPQHF. CDR3 nucleotide sequence: TGTGCCAGCAGGGGGACAGGGTGGGACCAGCCCCAGCATTTT.